This T cell receptor (beta chain) is drawn from a study of control samples from healthy donors and cancer patients. The method was immunoSEQ multiplex PCR; TCRdb's version includes in-frame clones alone and lacks a portion of them. The sample consists of 95,000 to 100,000 clones, roughly 86% of them appearing once. Sequenced: blood. This TCR was recovered from a man between 60 and 75 years old in good health.

The CDR3 spells CASGTGTGSNQPQHF. Written as DNA, the CDR3 is TGTGCCAGTGGTACCGGGACAGGGAGCAATCAGCCCCAGCATTTT. This sequence joins TRBV19 and TRBJ1-5; 9 nucleotides match TRBD1. The germline CDR1 and CDR2 sequences are LNHDA and SQIVND (reference sequence). The CDR3 runs 15 residues. The V segment lost 8 bases and the J segment 1 base; nucleotides outside the gene matches: 6.